The 8 T cell receptor beta chains below were found in one sample sequenced in a study of T cells in Graves' hyperthyroidism and ophthalmopathy. It was RNA transcripts that yielded the amplified TCR beta CDR3 regions. With the HTBI primer set, the TCR CDR3 went through a first round of RT-PCR. In TCRdb, the multiplex PCR reads were re-called with MiXCR into one record per CDR3 protein. This sample yields fewer than 700,000 distinct CDR3 sequences, of which 15% to 20% are seen a single time; around 3.9% belongs to the top ten. Sequenced input: blood. Source of these receptors: a woman aged 25 to 39 with Graves' hyperthyroidism.

This clonotype was recorded many times. This chain links TRBV28 with TRBJ2-5; 11 nucleotides line up with TRBD1. Trimming took 5 bases from V and 5 from J; bases not matched to a gene: 7. The CDR3 contains 15 residues. Germline V gene sequence: CDR1 MDHEN, CDR2 SYDVKM. CDR3 sequence: CASSLGQGAYETQYF. In DNA, the CDR3 is TGTGCCAGCAGTCTCGGACAGGGGGCATATGAGACCCAGTACTTC.

This clonotype was found a few times. The chain is built from TRBV7-8 and TRBJ1-2; no reliable D call. V dropped 5 bases and J dropped 6 bases, with 16 bases sitting between them. The CDR3 loop spans 14 amino acids. Germline V lookup: CDR1 SGHVS, CDR2 FQNEAQ. CDR3 sequence reads: CASSPNTGSNGYTF. DNA of the CDR3: TGTGCCAGCAGCCCGAATACCGGGTCGAATGGCTACACCTTC.

This clonotype was observed many times. The CDR3 bases are TGTGCCAGCAGTTCTCCCAGGGCGGGAAGTAGTAGAGGTGAGCAGTTCTTC. Translating gives CASSSPRAGSSRGEQFF. The V and J genes are TRBV28 and TRBJ2-1, with TRBD2 as a possible D gene (6 bases). Germline V gene data show CDR1 as MDHEN and CDR2 as SYDVKM. V gave up 4 bases and J gave up 9 bases, with 25 bases separating them. The CDR3 spans 17 residues.

This clonotype was picked up a small number of times. J is TRBJ2-1 and V is TRBV20-1; 7 bases line up with TRBD2. V lost 4 bases, J lost 6 bases, and 3 bases stayed unmatched. Germline-derived CDR1 and CDR2 are DFQATT and SNEGSKA (reference sequence). This CDR3 contains 12 residues. The CDR3 sequence: CSAIAGANEQFF. The CDR3 DNA is TGCAGTGCTATAGCGGGTGCCAATGAGCAGTTCTTC.

This clonotype was seen repeatedly, ten times or more. The genes are TRBV11-2 and TRBJ2-3; 13 nucleotides agree with TRBD2. V gave up 5 bases and J gave up 3 bases; unmatched junction bases: 8. The CDR3 contains 17 residues. Germline loops: CDR1 SGHAT, CDR2 FQNNGV. The CDR3 loop reads CASSARLAGGRTDTQYF. CDR3 DNA sequence: TGTGCCAGCAGCGCAAGACTAGCGGGAGGTAGAACAGATACGCAGTATTTT.

This clonotype was found a few times. The J gene is TRBJ2-1, the V gene TRBV7-9; D gene unclear. With 5 bases removed from V and 3 bases from J, the gap between germline ends came to 11 bases. The CDR3 contains 14 residues. CDR1 and CDR2 from the germline V gene are SEHNR and FQNEAQ (reference sequence). CDR3 in amino acids: CASSHDSNYNEQFF. CDR3 sequence (DNA): TGTGCCAGCAGCCACGACTCGAACTACAATGAGCAGTTCTTC. Drawing the rest from reference TRBV7-9 and TRBJ2-1, the complete variable domain is DTGVSQNPRHKITKRGQNVTFRCDPISEHNRLYWYRQTLGQGPEFLTYFQNEAQLEKSRLLSDRFSAERPKGSFSTLEIQRTEQGDSAMYLCASSHDSNYNEQFFGPGTRLTVL.

This clonotype has more than one count but fewer than ten. The genes are TRBV6-2 or TRBV6-3 and TRBJ1-2; 7 nucleotides align to TRBD1. V lost 7 bases, J lost 8 bases, and 13 bases stayed unmatched. CDR3 length equals 14 residues. Germline V gene lookup returns CDR1 MNHEY and CDR2 SVGEGT. CDR3 DNA sequence: TGTGCCAGCACAAGGACAGGACCACTTTGGGGCTACACCTTC. It codes for CASTRTGPLWGYTF.

This clonotype was recorded a few times. The chain couples TRBV9 to TRBJ2-1, with 11 bases fitting TRBD2. This CDR3 has 18 residues. The trim removed 3 bases at V and 2 bases at J, leaving 10 bases unmatched. Germline CDR1 and CDR2: SGDLS and YYNGEE. The CDR3 DNA reads as TGTGCCAGCAGCGAGGGGTTAGCGGGAGGGAAGACCTACAATGAGCAGTTCTTC. Protein product: CASSEGLAGGKTYNEQFF. The full variable domain, in which reference TRBV9 and TRBJ2-1 provide the parts outside the CDR3, is DSGVTQTPKHLITATGQRVTLRCSPRSGDLSVYWYQQSLDQGLQFLIQYYNGEERAKGNILERFSAQQFPDLHSELNLSSLELGDSALYFCASSEGLAGGKTYNEQFFGPGTRLTVL.